The present TCR beta chain was sequenced within a study of blood T cell repertoires in COVID-19. The wider study: Whether acute or convalescent, the COVID-19 samples came from the United States, Italy and Spain. PBMCs, B-cell-depleted T cells, or T cells were the source of the cDNA or gDNA that made up the material.

Points on this clone: The junction differs from germline at one of its ends, possibly a read error. The same CDR3 arises from other DNA sequences in this sample as well.

As processed by the authors: Nucleated cell number was recorded as an estimate derived from reference gene primer amplification. Clones were read by immunoSEQ multiplex PCR, and TCRdb kept only the in-frame ones, dropping some. V, J and clone size were drawn from that table, and D and trimming were deduced from the DNA. There are roughly 280,000 clones in the sample; less than 90% occur only once, and less than 5% lies in the top ten. Sequencing was carried out using peripheral blood. The TCR comes from a man aged 60 to 69 with acute or convalescent COVID-19.

The CDR3 protein is CASSLGLAGGNEQFF. The CDR3 DNA follows: TGTGCCAGCAGTTTAGGACTAGCGGGGGGCAATGAGCAGTTCTTC. The rearrangement links TRBV7-9 to TRBJ2-1; 14 bases agree with TRBD2. The CDR3 consists of 15 residues. Germline CDR1 reads SEHNR; CDR2 reads FQNEAQ (reference sequence).